This T cell receptor (beta chain) appears in the sequencing data of a study of T cells after yellow fever vaccination. TCRdb re-called the 5' RACE reads with MiXCR, one entry per CDR3 protein. The repertoire has 300,000 to 400,000 distinct CDR3 sequences, 6.2% of them found once; the top ten carry approximately 16%. The CDR3 contains 15 residues. In germline, CDR1 is LNHDA, CDR2 SQIVND (reference sequence). Deletions cut 7 bases from V and 0 bases from J, with 16 bases between. Study-wide findings and caveats: Detected again after the booster were most primary-vaccination clones, at about 96% CD4 and around 91% CD8.

This clonotype was detected only a few times. Antigen: not known. The chain is built from TRBV19 and TRBJ2-7; D tentatively fits TRBD1 or TRBD2 (5 bases each). Sequenced here: PBMCs, sampled 5 days after the yellow fever booster vaccination. The sequence was collected from a man in his thirties or forties who received the YFV17D yellow fever vaccine. CDR3: CASTPGTASSYEQYF. The CDR3 DNA reads as TGTGCCAGTACCCCTGGGACGGCGAGCTCCTACGAGCAGTACTTC. The full variable domain, completed using reference TRBV19 and TRBJ2-7, is DGGITQSPKYLFRKEGQNVTLSCEQNLNHDAMYWYRQDPGQGLRLIYYSQIVNDFQKGDIAEGYSVSREKKESFPLTVTSAQKNPTAFYLCASTPGTASSYEQYFGPGTRLTVT.